The 30 T cell receptor beta chains below were found in one sample sequenced in a study of Tregs in tolerant kidney transplant recipients. Recipient PBMCs carried a CFSE label and met irradiated graft donor PBMCs for more than five days before FACS sorting. These receptors' antigens are unknown. Only in-frame clones appear in the TCRdb table, and some are missing; sequencing was by immunoSEQ multiplex PCR. The listing records about 2,000 clones. Sequenced material: CD8+ T cells from blood cultured with allogeneic cells, taken before the transplant. The source is a human patient who received a combined kidney and bone marrow transplant.

Concerning this clone itself: The read stops 3 residues short of the end of the CDR3; the missing end is completed from the germline J gene. The chain recombines TRBV20-1 with TRBJ2-1; D uncertain. The CDR3 is 14 residues long. The V end was cut by 6 bases, the J end by 7 bases, with 19 bases between. In germline, CDR1 is DFQATT, CDR2 SNEGSKA (reference sequence). CDR3 region: CSAAERFLQNEQFF. Partial CDR3 DNA: TGCAGTGCCGCGGAGCGATTCCTCCAAAATGAG.

This clone counts as medium-sized by frequency. The read terminates 3 residues before the CDR3 end, so the remaining end is supplied by the germline J gene. The chain is built from TRBV2 and TRBJ1-2, with D tentatively TRBD1 (5 bases). The CDR3 extends over 13 amino acids. Germline-derived CDR1 and CDR2 are SNHLY and FYNNEI. Trimming left V 7 bases short and J 5 bases short, with 14 bases between. CDR3 residues: CASKQGMGYGYTF. CDR3 DNA (partial): TGTGCCAGCAAGCAGGGTATGGGATATGGC.

By frequency, this clone registers medium-sized. The read gets to within 3 residues of the CDR3 end, and the germline J gene fills in the rest. This chain links TRBV19 with TRBJ2-5; possibly TRBD2 for D (6 bases). Germline lookup yields CDR1 LNHDA and CDR2 SQIVND (reference sequence). The germline V and J ends were trimmed by 3 bases and 4 bases, with 15 bases remaining between them. CDR3 length: 15 residues. The CDR3 loop is CASSMGGGRAETQYF. CDR3 DNA, as far as it was read: TGTGCCAGTAGTATGGGGGGTGGGAGAGCAGAGACC.

Of note for this clone: The read halts 3 residues ahead of the CDR3 end, with the missing end drawn from the germline J gene. The chain carries TRBV7-9 and TRBJ2-7; D possibly matches TRBD1 or TRBD2 (5 bases each). The CDR3 runs to 15 residues. Trimming removed 4 bases at V and 6 bases at J, with 19 bases between. In germline, CDR1 is SEHNR, CDR2 FQNEAQ (reference sequence). The part of the CDR3 DNA that was read is TGTGCCAGCAGCTCCCCTGGGCAGGGAGCTCGCGAG. Protein sequence: CASSSPGQGARE. The whole CDR3 reads CASSSPGQGAREQYF. Supplemented by reference TRBV7-9 and TRBJ2-7, the full variable domain reads DTGVSQNPRHKITKRGQNVTFRCDPISEHNRLYWYRQTLGQGPEFLTYFQNEAQLEKSRLLSDRFSAERPKGSFSTLEIQRTEQGDSAMYLCASSSPGQGAREQYFGPGTRLTVT.

As regards this clone: The CDR3 end lies 3 residues beyond the end of the read and is filled in from the germline J gene. The chain links TRBV7-6 to TRBJ2-1; 11 bases are shared with TRBD2. The junction had 2 bases not matched to a gene; V was cut back by 1 base and J by 6 bases. The germline CDR1 and CDR2 sequences are SGHVS and FNYEAQ. The CDR3 runs to 15 residues. The sequenced CDR3 bases are TGTGCCAGCAGCTTAGTACTAGCGGGGGCCAATGAG. This translates into CASSLVLAGANE. The whole CDR3 protein reads CASSLVLAGANEQFF.

This clone counts as medium-sized (0.01 to 0.1%) by frequency. The read gets to within 3 residues of the CDR3 end, and the germline J gene fills in the rest. The chain recombines TRBV7-9 with TRBJ2-5, with 9 nucleotides matching TRBD1. This CDR3 is built from 15 residues. The trim removed 5 bases at V and 3 bases at J, leaving 7 bases unmatched. The germline CDR1 and CDR2 sequences are SEHNR and FQNEAQ (reference sequence). The CDR3 DNA, read in part, is TGTGCCAGCAGCCCGCCTCGGACAGGGGAAGAGACC. It yields the protein CASSPPRTGEET. The whole CDR3 sequence reads CASSPPRTGEETQYF.

About this clone itself: The read ends 3 residues early relative to the CDR3; the germline J gene fills the gap. The chain combines TRBV11-2 with TRBJ2-7, with 8 bases aligning to TRBD1. CDR1 SGHAT and CDR2 FQNNGV come from the germline V gene. With V trimmed by 5 bases and J by 2 bases, 5 bases remained unmatched. There are 14 residues in the CDR3. CDR3 DNA (partial): TGTGCCAGCAGCCCAGGGACAGGCCCCTACGAG. This encodes CASSPGTGPYE. The whole CDR3 protein is CASSPGTGPYEQYF.

Note on this clone: The read finishes 3 residues shy of the CDR3 end, and the germline J gene is used to complete it. The chain combines TRBV10-1 with TRBJ2-5, with 9 bases fitting TRBD2. The germline V gene has CDR1 WNHNN and CDR2 SYGVQD (reference sequence). The CDR3 extends over 14 amino acids. Trimming took 6 bases from V and 4 from J; bases not matched to a gene: 6. This chain's CDR3 is CASSPTSGGETQYF. The covered CDR3 bases are TGCGCCAGCAGCCCGACTAGCGGAGGAGAGACC.

This clone is labeled medium-sized based on frequency. Here the CDR3 reads CASSDGGQGANTEAFF. The DNA read from the CDR3 is TGCGCCAGCAGTGATGGAGGACAGGGGGCGAACACTGAA. The chain links TRBV10-1 to TRBJ1-1, with 11 positions matching TRBD1. The missing CDR3 end, 3 residues past where the read stops, is filled in from the germline J gene. The CDR3 is 16 amino acids. Germline loops: CDR1 WNHNN, CDR2 SYGVQD (reference sequence). Trimming took 3 bases from V and 1 from J; bases not matched to a gene: 4.

To note about this clone: The read ends 3 residues before the CDR3 terminus; that terminus is restored from the germline J gene. V gene TRBV5-1 combines with J gene TRBJ2-3; 7 positions agree with TRBD2. The CDR3 loop spans 16 amino acids. From germline, CDR1 is SGHRS and CDR2 YFSETQ. Losses at the gene ends were 0 bases for V and 2 bases for J; bases not matched to a gene: 6. The CDR3 here is CASSLEPAGFTDTQYF. Partial CDR3 DNA: TGCGCCAGCAGCTTGGAGCCAGCGGGATTCACAGATACG.

As regards this clone: The CDR3 end lies 3 residues beyond the end of the read and is filled in from the germline J gene. The chain employs TRBV7-8 and TRBJ2-7; D might be TRBD1 or TRBD2, each matching 5 bases. The CDR3 loop spans 15 amino acids. The germline V and J ends were trimmed by 2 bases and 0 bases, with 11 bases remaining between them. Germline V gene lookup returns CDR1 SGHVS and CDR2 FQNEAQ. Partial CDR3 DNA: TGTGCCAGCAGCTTATTTGCAGGGAGCTCCTACGAG. It yields the protein CASSLFAGSSYE. The full CDR3 reads CASSLFAGSSYEQYF.

This clone is labeled medium-sized based on frequency. The read terminates 3 residues before the CDR3 end, so the remaining end is supplied by the germline J gene. The chain uses TRBV7-2 and TRBJ2-7; D is possibly TRBD2 (5 bases). The CDR3 has 12 amino acids. Germline CDR1 is SGHTA and CDR2 is FQGNSA. V gave up 2 bases and J gave up 6 bases, with 8 bases separating them. The part of the CDR3 DNA that was read is TGTGCCAGCAGCTTAAGAACTAGCGAG. As protein: CASSLRTSE. The whole CDR3 region reads CASSLRTSEQYF.

Measured by frequency, this clone is medium-sized. The CDR3 end lies 3 residues beyond the end of the read and is filled in from the germline J gene. This chain links TRBV11-1 with TRBJ2-2; D possibly corresponds to TRBD2 (5 bases). V was pared by 7 bases and J by 2 bases, with 11 bases between. The CDR3 runs 14 residues. The germline CDR1 and CDR2 sequences are SGHAT and FQDESV (reference sequence). The chain's CDR3 is CASTPGINTGELFF. The covered CDR3 bases are TGTGCCAGCACGCCGGGGATAAACACCGGGGAG.

In regard to this clone: From the germline J gene comes the end of the CDR3, since the read stops 3 residues before it. V and J are TRBV19 and TRBJ1-1, with a possible D match to TRBD1 (5 bases). Per the germline V gene, CDR1 is LNHDA and CDR2 is SQIVND (reference sequence). The CDR3 contains 14 residues. Trimming removed 3 bases at V and 0 bases at J, with 8 bases between. The CDR3 loop reads CASSMTAVNTEAFF. The sequenced part of the CDR3 DNA is TGTGCCAGTAGTATGACAGCTGTGAACACTGAA.

This clone shows up as medium-sized by frequency. Read data end 3 residues before the CDR3 end; the end is taken from the germline J gene. The V and J genes are TRBV5-4 and TRBJ2-2, with no clear D. V lost 4 bases and J 4 bases, leaving 8 bases between the germline ends. Germline-derived CDR1 and CDR2 are SGHNT and YYREEE (reference sequence). CDR3 length equals 13 residues. CDR3 DNA (partial): TGTGCCAGCAGCCCCCTAGGCACCGGGGAG. Translated: CASSPLGTGE. The whole CDR3 is CASSPLGTGELFF.

As for this clone: Sequencing ends 3 residues short of the CDR3 end; the germline J gene provides the rest. The chain couples TRBV6-2 or TRBV6-3 to TRBJ2-2; 9 nucleotides line up with TRBD2. The CDR3 is made up of 17 amino acids. The trim removed 4 bases at V and 5 bases at J, leaving 11 bases unmatched. Germline CDR1 and CDR2: MNHEY and SVGEGT. The part of the CDR3 DNA that was read is TGTGCCAGCAGTTCCCCTAGCGGGACCGGGGGTACCGGGGAG. This translates into CASSSPSGTGGTGE. The entire CDR3 protein is CASSSPSGTGGTGELFF.

Considering frequency, this clone is medium-sized. The read ends 3 residues early relative to the CDR3; the germline J gene fills the gap. V is TRBV4-1 and J is TRBJ1-1, with D tentatively TRBD1 (6 bases). Trimming left V 8 bases short and J 5 bases short, with 15 bases between. The CDR3 length is 13 residues. Per germline, CDR1 MGHRA and CDR2 YSYEKL. The CDR3 protein is CASGGPGSTEAFF. CDR3 DNA (partial): TGCGCCAGCGGGGGCCCCGGTAGTACTGAA.

The DNA read from the CDR3 is TGTGCCAGTAGTATCGAGGCCGATTTCTACGAG. It translates to CASSIEADFYE. The complete CDR3 protein is CASSIEADFYEQYF. The chain employs TRBV19 and TRBJ2-7, with D unclear. The read is 3 residues too short to cover the CDR3 end, so that end is filled in from the germline J gene. Germline lookup yields CDR1 LNHDA and CDR2 SQIVND (reference sequence). This CDR3 has 14 residues. V was shortened by 3 bases and J by 3 bases, with 12 bases between the two germline ends.

In terms of frequency, this clone is large. The sequenced fragment ends 3 residues before the CDR3 boundary, so the rest is inferred from the germline J gene. The chain recombines TRBV5-4 with TRBJ2-5; 8 positions agree with TRBD2. The CDR3 spans 14 residues. The V gene's germline CDR1 is SGHNT and CDR2 YYREEE (reference sequence). V lost 3 bases and J lost 5; bases outside the gene matches: 6. CDR3 protein: CASSWGTSGETQYF. The CDR3 bases that were read are TGTGCCAGCAGCTGGGGGACTAGTGGGGAGACC.

This clone counts as medium-sized (0.01 to 0.1%) by frequency. The read stops 3 residues short of the end of the CDR3; the missing end is completed from the germline J gene. The chain couples TRBV28 to TRBJ2-7; TRBD1 is a possible D gene (5 bases). V was clipped by 8 bases and J by 4 bases, with 12 bases between them. The CDR3 runs to 12 residues. CDR1 is MDHEN, CDR2 SYDVKM, per germline. The CDR3 loop is CASLTGAYEQYF. The covered CDR3 bases are TGTGCCAGCTTGACTGGGGCTTACGAG.

In regard to this clone: Read sequence stops 3 residues before the CDR3 end, and the germline J gene provides the missing end. The chain uses TRBV6-1 and TRBJ2-3; 8 bases line up with TRBD2. Germline trimming cut 4 bases from V and 1 base from J; bases unmatched to any gene: 7. The CDR3 covers 16 residues. Germline V gene sequence: CDR1 MNHNS, CDR2 SASEGT. The CDR3 DNA, read in part, is TGTGCCAGCAGTGCTACCGGGACTAGACGCACAGATACG. This encodes CASSATGTRRTDT. From start to end, the CDR3 is CASSATGTRRTDTQYF.

By frequency, this clone is medium-sized (0.01 to 0.1%). With the read ending 3 residues before the CDR3 end, the germline J gene is used to fill in that end. The V call is TRBV11-2, the J call TRBJ2-3; 7 bases are shared with TRBD2. The CDR3 is made up of 15 amino acids. J lost 2 bases, V lost 5 bases, and 7 bases had no gene match. Germline lookup yields CDR1 SGHAT and CDR2 FQNNGV. This chain's CDR3 is CASSPGGTYTDTQYF. The part of the CDR3 DNA that was read is TGTGCCAGCAGCCCCGGGGGGACCTACACAGATACG.

In terms of frequency, this clone is medium-sized. Read data end 3 residues before the CDR3 end; the end is taken from the germline J gene. The J gene is TRBJ1-6, the V gene TRBV9, with D uncertain. V was shortened by 3 bases and J by 3 bases, with 10 bases between the two germline ends. Germline-derived CDR1 and CDR2 are SGDLS and YYNGEE. This CDR3 region has 15 residues. This chain's CDR3 is CASSAPSHYNSPLHF. The CDR3 bases that were read are TGTGCCAGCAGCGCACCCAGTCACTATAATTCACCC.

Worth noting for this clone: The CDR3 goes on 3 residues after the read ends, and that part is filled in from the germline J gene. The chain employs TRBV11-1 and TRBJ2-7; 8 positions match TRBD1. The germline V gene encodes CDR1 SGHAT and CDR2 FQDESV (reference sequence). The CDR3 covers 14 residues. J was trimmed by 2 bases and V by 10 bases; bases with no gene match: 10. The CDR3 DNA, read in part, is TGTGCCACCCCCCGGACAGGGTCCCCCTACGAG. It yields the protein CATPRTGSPYE. Given in full, the CDR3 is CATPRTGSPYEQYF.

A remark on this clone: The read ends 3 residues early relative to the CDR3; the germline J gene fills the gap. This chain joins TRBV6-1 and TRBJ2-7, with TRBD1 identical over 7 bases. The CDR3 length is 15 residues. J gave up 3 bases and V 1 base, and 6 bases lay outside the gene matches. Germline values: CDR1 MNHNS, CDR2 SASEGT. Partial CDR3 DNA: TGTGCCAGCAGTGAAGAGCTCGACAGGGTCTACGAG. It specifies CASSEELDRVYE. The CDR3 reads in full as CASSEELDRVYEQYF.

CDR3 bases read: TGTGCCAGCAGCGCCCTCGGGGTCTACAATGAG. It encodes CASSALGVYNE. The whole CDR3 sequence is CASSALGVYNEQFF. The chain couples TRBV11-2 to TRBJ2-1; possibly TRBD2 for D (5 bases). The CDR3 is cut off 3 residues early in the read; its end comes from the germline J gene. Germline assignment: CDR1 SGHAT and CDR2 FQNNGV. V lost 5 bases and J 3 bases, leaving 11 bases between the germline ends. This CDR3 is built from 14 residues.

CDR3 bases read: TGCAGTGCTAGACTTCGGGACAGCCAACTATGGTACCAAGAGACC. Residues: CSARLRDSQLWYQET. The whole CDR3 region reads CSARLRDSQLWYQETQYF. The chain links TRBV20-1 to TRBJ2-5; TRBD1 aligns across 7 bases. With the read ending 3 residues before the CDR3 end, the germline J gene is used to fill in that end. The J segment lost 0 bases and the V segment lost 2 bases, leaving 15 bases of the junction unmatched. Germline V lookup: CDR1 DFQATT, CDR2 SNEGSKA (reference sequence). The CDR3 is made up of 18 amino acids.

This clone is classed as medium-sized (0.01 to 0.1%) by frequency. Read data end 3 residues before the CDR3 end; the end is taken from the germline J gene. V is TRBV4-1 and J is TRBJ1-1, with unresolved D. V was pared by 0 bases and J by 4 bases, with 6 bases between. The CDR3 extends over 13 amino acids. Germline assignment: CDR1 MGHRA and CDR2 YSYEKL. This chain's CDR3 is CASSQDGGTEAFF. The covered CDR3 bases are TGCGCCAGCAGCCAAGATGGCGGCACTGAA.

Regarding this clone: Read coverage stops 3 residues before the CDR3 terminus; the germline J gene supplies the remainder. The chain combines TRBV11-2 with TRBJ2-3, with D possibly TRBD1 on 6 matching bases. V lost 2 bases, J lost 4 bases, and 10 bases lay in between. The germline CDR1 and CDR2 sequences are SGHAT and FQNNGV. The CDR3 sequence is 14 residues long. CDR3 residues: CASSLLAGADTQYF. CDR3 DNA (partial): TGTGCCAGCAGCTTACTGGCAGGGGCAGATACG.

As for this clone: The DNA ends 3 residues before the CDR3 does, and the rest of the CDR3 is filled in from the germline J gene. The chain combines TRBV5-1 with TRBJ2-7; possible D gene TRBD1, 6 bases. The CDR3 runs to 17 residues. Trimming removed 2 bases at V and 3 bases at J, with 21 bases between. Germline CDR1 reads SGHRS; CDR2 reads YFSETQ. The CDR3 bases that were read are TGCGCCAGCAGCTTCCTCACTCTGTCAGGACAGAACTACGAG. Amino acid sequence: CASSFLTLSGQNYE. Given in full, the CDR3 is CASSFLTLSGQNYEQYF.